This T cell receptor (beta chain) comes out of a study of OX40 agonist ivuxolimab in advanced cancers. Overall study context: Partial responses were seen in three patients, one with hepatocellular carcinoma and two with cutaneous melanoma.

The CDR3 length is 11 residues. The germline CDR1 and CDR2 sequences are SGHAT and FQNNGV. The V end lost 5 bases, the J end lost 7 bases, and 8 bases lay between the germline ends. In its sample, this clone was seen once. Data came from immunoSEQ multiplex PCR; TCRdb stores just in-frame clones and leaves some out. Of some 25,000 clones in the sample, around 85% were seen once. Blood sampling took place at baseline, cycle 4 day 1, and cycle 7 day 1. This specimen was CD4+ or CD8+ T cells sorted from blood, taken in a trial of the OX40 agonist ivuxolimab. The chain carries TRBV11-2 and TRBJ1-1; D remains ambiguous. This clonotype originated in an adult with an advanced solid tumor such as melanoma, head and neck, liver or kidney cancer. In nucleotides, the CDR3 is TGTGCCAGCAGCCACGTCCTTGAAGCTTTCTTT. It translates to CASSHVLEAFF.